This TCR beta chain was found in a study of blood T cells in healthy people across ages. This clonotype was seen only a few times. Primed by a sample-barcoded 5' primer and a J-beta primer mix, a second PCR proceeded for roughly 6 to 12 cycles. TCRdb reprocessed the 5' RACE reads via MiXCR and lists one record per CDR3 protein. This table holds fewer than 900,000 distinct CDR3 sequences, 45% to 50% found once. Germline V lookup: CDR1 MNHEY, CDR2 SVGEGT. The CDR3 totals 13 residues. Sequenced: blood. V gene TRBV6-2 or TRBV6-3 combines with J gene TRBJ2-7; 8 bases fit TRBD2. The J call may be in error: the DNA end matches TRBJ2-5 better. The receptor was isolated from a woman aged 55-69 years in good health. The DNA of the CDR3 is TGTGCCAGCAATCAAGCGGGAGCAGAGACCCAGTACTTC. Translating gives CASNQAGAETQYF.